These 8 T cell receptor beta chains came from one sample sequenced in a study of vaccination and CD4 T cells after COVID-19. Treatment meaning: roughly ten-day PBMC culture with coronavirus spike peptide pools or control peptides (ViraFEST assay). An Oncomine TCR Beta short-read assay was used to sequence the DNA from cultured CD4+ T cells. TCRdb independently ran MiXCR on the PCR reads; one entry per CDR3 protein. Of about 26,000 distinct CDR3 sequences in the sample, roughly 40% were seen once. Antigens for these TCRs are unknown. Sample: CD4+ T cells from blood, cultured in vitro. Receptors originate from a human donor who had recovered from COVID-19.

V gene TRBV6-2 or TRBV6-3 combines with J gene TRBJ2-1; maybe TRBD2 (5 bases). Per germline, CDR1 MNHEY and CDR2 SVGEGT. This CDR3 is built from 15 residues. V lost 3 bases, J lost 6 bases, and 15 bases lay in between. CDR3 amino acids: CASSYPLARGNEQFF. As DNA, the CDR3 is TGTGCCAGCAGTTATCCCCTAGCAAGAGGCAATGAGCAGTTCTTC.

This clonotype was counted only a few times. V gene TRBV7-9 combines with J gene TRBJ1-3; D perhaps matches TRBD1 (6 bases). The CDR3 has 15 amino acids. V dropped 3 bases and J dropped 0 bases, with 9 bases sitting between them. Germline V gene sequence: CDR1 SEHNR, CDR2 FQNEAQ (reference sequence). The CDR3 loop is CASSLDRLSGNTIYF. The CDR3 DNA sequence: TGTGCCAGCAGCTTGGACAGACTCTCTGGAAACACCATATATTTT.

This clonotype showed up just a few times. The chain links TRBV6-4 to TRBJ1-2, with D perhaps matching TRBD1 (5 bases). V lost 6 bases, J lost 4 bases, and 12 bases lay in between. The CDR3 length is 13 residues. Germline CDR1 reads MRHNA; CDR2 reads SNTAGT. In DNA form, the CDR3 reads TGTGCCAGCAGATCCGGGGCCGGCTATGGCTACACCTTC. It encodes CASRSGAGYGYTF.

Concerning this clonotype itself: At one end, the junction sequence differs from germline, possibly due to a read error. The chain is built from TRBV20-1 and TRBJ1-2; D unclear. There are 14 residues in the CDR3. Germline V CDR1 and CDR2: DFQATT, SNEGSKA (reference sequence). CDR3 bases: TGCAGTGCTAGTGGTTCCCCAGCTAACTGTGGCTACACCTTC. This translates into CSASGSPANCGYTF.

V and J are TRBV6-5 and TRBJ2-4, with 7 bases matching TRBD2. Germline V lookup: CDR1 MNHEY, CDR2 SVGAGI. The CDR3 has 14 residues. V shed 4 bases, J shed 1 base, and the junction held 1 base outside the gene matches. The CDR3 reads CASSSLAAKNIQYF. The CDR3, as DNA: TGTGCCAGCAGTTCACTAGCGGCCAAAAACATTCAGTACTTC.

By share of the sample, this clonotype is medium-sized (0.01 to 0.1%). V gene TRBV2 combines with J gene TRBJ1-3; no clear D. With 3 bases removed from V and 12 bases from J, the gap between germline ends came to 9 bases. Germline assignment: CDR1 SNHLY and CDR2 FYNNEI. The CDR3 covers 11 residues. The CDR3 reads CASSDLEHIYF. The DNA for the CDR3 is TGTGCCAGCAGTGACCTCGAGCACATATATTTT.

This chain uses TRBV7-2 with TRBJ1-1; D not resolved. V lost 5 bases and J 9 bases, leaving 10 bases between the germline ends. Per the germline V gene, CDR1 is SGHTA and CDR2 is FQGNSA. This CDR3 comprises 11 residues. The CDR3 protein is CASSVGNKAFF. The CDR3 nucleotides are TGTGCCAGCAGCGTCGGTAACAAAGCTTTCTTT.

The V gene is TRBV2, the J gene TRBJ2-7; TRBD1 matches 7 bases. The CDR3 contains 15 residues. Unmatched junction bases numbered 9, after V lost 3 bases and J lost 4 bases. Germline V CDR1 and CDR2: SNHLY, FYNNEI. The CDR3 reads CASSDDDRDRYEQYF. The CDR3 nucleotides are TGTGCCAGCAGTGACGACGACAGGGATAGGTACGAGCAGTACTTC.